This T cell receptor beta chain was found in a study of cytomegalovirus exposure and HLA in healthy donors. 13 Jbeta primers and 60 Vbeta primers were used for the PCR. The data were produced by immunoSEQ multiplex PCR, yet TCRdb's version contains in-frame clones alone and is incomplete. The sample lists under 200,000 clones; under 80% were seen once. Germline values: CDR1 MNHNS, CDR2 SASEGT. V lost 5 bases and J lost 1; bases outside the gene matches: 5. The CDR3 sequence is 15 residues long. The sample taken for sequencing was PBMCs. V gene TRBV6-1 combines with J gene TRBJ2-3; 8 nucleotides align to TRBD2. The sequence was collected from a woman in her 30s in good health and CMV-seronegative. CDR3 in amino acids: CASSIGRGGTDTQYF. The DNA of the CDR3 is TGTGCCAGCAGTATTGGGCGGGGGGGCACAGATACGCAGTATTTT.